A selection of T cell receptor beta chains follows, all from one sample in a study of identical twins. Via MiXCR, TCRdb re-called the 5' RACE reads, giving one row per CDR3 protein. The sample has 250,000 or so distinct CDR3 sequences, about 7% seen once. These data also formed part of another study, on yellow fever vaccine responses in identical twins.

The sequenced material came from memory (CD45RO+) T cells sorted from blood. The receptors here all came from a young woman in good health. Each CDR3 is given without its conserved first and last residue. Clone size is not always given. Where it is, it says once, few, many or a class for expanded clones.

>TRBV12-3/TRBV12-4|many
ASSRQGSTDTQY
>TRBV27|.
ASHEGQGLSGANVLT
>TRBV4-1|few
ASSHTMSTGYEQY
>TRBV15|many
ATSRGWVGRLNEQF
>TRBV18|few
ASSPPSSGRTHEQY
>TRBV28|many
ASSLAPASGDKETQY
>TRBV21-1|few
ASSKEDRGVLKAF
>TRBV7-9|many
ASSFGGPRGANVLT
>TRBV27|many
ASKGTGKRGYT
>TRBV5-1|many
ASSLDAGYLYGYT
>TRBV11-3|.
ASSLDPGTNSPLH
>TRBV7-9|few
ASSSTGGAGNYGYT
>TRBV29-1|many
SVGAGGGVGQPQH
>TRBV6-2/TRBV6-3|few
ASSLTGALAADTQY
>TRBV5-1|many
ASSLAQQAGELF
>TRBV29-1|many
SVGTMNTEAF
>TRBV7-2|.
ASSSYINNEQF
>TRBV9|.
ASSKGLAVGNEQF
>TRBV28|few
ASSPGRGTSEKLF
>TRBV7-8|many
ASSFTPGAQY
>TRBV6-1|.
ASSDRATGYT
>TRBV20-1|.
SGRNQGGYGYT
>TRBV11-1|.
ASSYGQGKRTPEAF
>TRBV4-2|.
ASSQELKQASPLH
>TRBV28|few
ASSRDRVTEAF
>TRBV27|once
ACSLSLTSGGSNNEQF
>TRBV6-1|.
ASSPHDSTSRDTQY
>TRBV2|few
ASSGAPTDTQY
>TRBV20-1|many
SARGGQENTEAF
>TRBV7-2|few
ASSLGNGYPSYEQY
>TRBV4-2|.
ASSPTPPSTYSNQPQH
>TRBV27|.
ASSPGGISYEQY
>TRBV7-3|many
ASSPRGGTRGNEQF
>TRBV20-1|many
RPPGGSTDTQY
>TRBV10-3|.
AISLFDPRLGTGELF
>TRBV5-1|.
ASSLGGGILSGANVLT
>TRBV6-5|many
ASSYQGYGYT
>TRBV9|.
ASSVEVGSNTEAF
>TRBV20-1|few
SARGGGEQY
>TRBV7-9|many
ASSSLETQY
>TRBV5-6|many
ASSLALGTDTQY
>TRBV5-1|many
ASSLEGILNTEAF
>TRBV5-1|few
ASSTPGLAATNEQF
>TRBV20-1|.
SARDGGEGETQY